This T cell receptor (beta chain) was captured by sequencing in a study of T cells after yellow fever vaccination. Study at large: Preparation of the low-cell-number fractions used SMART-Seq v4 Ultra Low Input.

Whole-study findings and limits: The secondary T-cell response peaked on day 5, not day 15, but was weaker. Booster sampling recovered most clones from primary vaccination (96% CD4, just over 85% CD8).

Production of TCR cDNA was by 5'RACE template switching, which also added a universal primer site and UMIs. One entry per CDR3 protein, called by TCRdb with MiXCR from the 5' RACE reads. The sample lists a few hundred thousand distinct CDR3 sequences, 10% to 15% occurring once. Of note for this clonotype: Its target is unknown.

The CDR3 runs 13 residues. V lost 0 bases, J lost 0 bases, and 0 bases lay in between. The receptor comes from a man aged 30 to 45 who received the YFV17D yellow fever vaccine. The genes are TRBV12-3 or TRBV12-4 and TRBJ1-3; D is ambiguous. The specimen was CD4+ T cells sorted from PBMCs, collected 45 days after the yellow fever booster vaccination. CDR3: CASSLASGNTIYF. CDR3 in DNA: TGTGCCAGCAGTTTAGCCTCTGGAAACACCATATATTTT.